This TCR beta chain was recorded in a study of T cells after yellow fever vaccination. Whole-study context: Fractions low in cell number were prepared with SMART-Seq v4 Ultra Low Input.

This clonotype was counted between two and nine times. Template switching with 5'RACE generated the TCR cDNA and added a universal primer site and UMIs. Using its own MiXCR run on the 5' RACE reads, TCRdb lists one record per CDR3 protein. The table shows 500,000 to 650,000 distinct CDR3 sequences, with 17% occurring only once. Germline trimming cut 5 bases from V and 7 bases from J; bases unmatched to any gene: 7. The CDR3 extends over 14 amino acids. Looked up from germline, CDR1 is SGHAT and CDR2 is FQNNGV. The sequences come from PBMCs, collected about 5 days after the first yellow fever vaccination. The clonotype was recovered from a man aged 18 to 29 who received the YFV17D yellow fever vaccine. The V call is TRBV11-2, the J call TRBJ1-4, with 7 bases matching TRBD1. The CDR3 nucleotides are TGTGCCAGCAGCCTCGACAGGGAACGTGAAAAACTGTTTTTT. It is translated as CASSLDREREKLFF.